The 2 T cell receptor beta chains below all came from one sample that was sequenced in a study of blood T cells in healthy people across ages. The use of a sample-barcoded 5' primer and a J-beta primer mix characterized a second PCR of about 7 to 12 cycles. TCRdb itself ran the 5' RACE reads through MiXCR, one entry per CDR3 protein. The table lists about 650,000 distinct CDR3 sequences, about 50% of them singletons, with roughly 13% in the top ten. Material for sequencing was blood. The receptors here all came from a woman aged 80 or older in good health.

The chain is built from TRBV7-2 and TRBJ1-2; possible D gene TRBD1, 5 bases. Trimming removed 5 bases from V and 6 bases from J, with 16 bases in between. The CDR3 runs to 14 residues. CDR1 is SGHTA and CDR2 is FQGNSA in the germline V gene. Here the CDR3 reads CASSGPFGGNGYTF. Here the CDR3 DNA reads TGTGCCAGCAGCGGACCCTTCGGGGGGAATGGCTACACCTTC.

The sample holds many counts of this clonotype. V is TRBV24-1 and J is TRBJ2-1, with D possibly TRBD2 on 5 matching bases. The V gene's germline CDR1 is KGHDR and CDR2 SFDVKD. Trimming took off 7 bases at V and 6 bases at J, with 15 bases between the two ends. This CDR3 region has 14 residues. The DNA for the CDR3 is TGTGCCACCAGCGAGGGAAATCCTGCCAATGAGCAGTTCTTC. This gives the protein CATSEGNPANEQFF.